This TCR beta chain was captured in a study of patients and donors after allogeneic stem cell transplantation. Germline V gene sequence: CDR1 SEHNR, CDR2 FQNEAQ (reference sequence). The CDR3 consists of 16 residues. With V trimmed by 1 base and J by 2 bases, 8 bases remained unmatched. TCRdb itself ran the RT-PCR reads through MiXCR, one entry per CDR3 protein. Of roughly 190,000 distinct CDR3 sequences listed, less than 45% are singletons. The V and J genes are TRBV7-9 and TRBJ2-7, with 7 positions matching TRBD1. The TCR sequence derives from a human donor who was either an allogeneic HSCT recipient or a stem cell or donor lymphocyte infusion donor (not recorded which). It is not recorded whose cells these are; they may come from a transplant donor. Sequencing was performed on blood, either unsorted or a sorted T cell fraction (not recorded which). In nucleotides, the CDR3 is TGTGCCAGCAGCTTAGGGACAGGTTTTGAGACCTACGAGCAGTACTTC. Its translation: CASSLGTGFETYEQYF.